This entry concerns a single T cell receptor beta chain. What it recognizes is unknown. The V and J ends lost 4 bases and 4 bases respectively, with 10 bases between them. This CDR3 spans 14 amino acids. Germline V gene lookup returns CDR1 SEHNR and CDR2 FQNEAQ (reference sequence). The method was immunoSEQ multiplex PCR; TCRdb's version includes in-frame clones alone and lacks a portion of them. The data contain 30,000 to 45,000 clones, 55% to 75% of them seen just once; the ten biggest clones take up about 11%. The data were taken from a study of radiotherapy plus CTLA-4 blockade in lung cancer. The overall study: Among all patients, about 19% showed objective responses, while roughly 28% had disease control.

Enrolled patients, whose metastatic non-small-cell lung cancer was chemo-refractory, received focal radiation plus CTLA-4 blockade with ipilimumab. Findings and limits, study-wide: TCR clones originating in tumors grew in number in blood after radiotherapy plus ipilimumab. In blood, early T cell clone dynamics reportedly predicted response best, together with interferon-beta.

This TCR was recovered from a human donor with non-small cell lung cancer who had stable disease on radiotherapy plus ipilimumab. The starting material was peripheral blood, obtained from a patient treated with radiotherapy plus ipilimumab. The chain links TRBV7-9 to TRBJ1-4; no reliable D call. CDR3 loop: CASSWEFLNEKLFF. CDR3 nucleotides: TGTGCCAGCAGCTGGGAGTTTCTTAATGAAAAACTGTTTTTT.